This T cell receptor beta chain was sequenced for a study of pediatric ulcerative colitis. Broader study findings: Blood samples from a couple of patients yielded substantially fewer templates and were excluded from blood-rectal overlap analysis. Compared with controls, ulcerative colitis showed greater blood-rectum clone sharing.

Blood was drawn at the time of colonoscopy. Comments on this clone: Its antigen remains unknown.

Up to 500,000 reads were sequenced per sample. Assay: immunoSEQ multiplex PCR; the TCRdb copy retains only in-frame clones and omits some. The data contain 30,000 to 45,000 clones, 75% to 90% of them seen just once; the ten biggest clones take up more than 20%. The germline CDR1 and CDR2 sequences are SGHAT and FQNNGV. This CDR3 spans 13 amino acids. With 7 bases removed from V and 4 bases from J, the gap between germline ends came to 10 bases. This sequence was found in a girl aged 10 to 17 with moderate ulcerative colitis. The chain has TRBV11-2 and TRBJ2-2; D gene unclear. The sample comprised blood. The CDR3 DNA follows: TGTGCCAGCAACCCCTCGATCACCGGGGAGCTGTTTTTT. It encodes CASNPSITGELFF.